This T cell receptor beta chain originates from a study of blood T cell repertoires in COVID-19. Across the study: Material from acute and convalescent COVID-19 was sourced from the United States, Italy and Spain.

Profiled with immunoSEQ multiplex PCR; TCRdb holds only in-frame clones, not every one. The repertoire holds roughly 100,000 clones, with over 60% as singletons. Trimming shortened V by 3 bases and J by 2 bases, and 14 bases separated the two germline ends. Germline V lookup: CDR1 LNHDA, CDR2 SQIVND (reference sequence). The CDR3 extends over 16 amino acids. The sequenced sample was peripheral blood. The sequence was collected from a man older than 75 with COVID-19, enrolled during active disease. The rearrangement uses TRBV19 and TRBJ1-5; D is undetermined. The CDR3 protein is CASSIPDRRGNQPQHF. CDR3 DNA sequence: TGTGCCAGTAGTATTCCCGACCGGAGGGGCAATCAGCCCCAGCATTTT.